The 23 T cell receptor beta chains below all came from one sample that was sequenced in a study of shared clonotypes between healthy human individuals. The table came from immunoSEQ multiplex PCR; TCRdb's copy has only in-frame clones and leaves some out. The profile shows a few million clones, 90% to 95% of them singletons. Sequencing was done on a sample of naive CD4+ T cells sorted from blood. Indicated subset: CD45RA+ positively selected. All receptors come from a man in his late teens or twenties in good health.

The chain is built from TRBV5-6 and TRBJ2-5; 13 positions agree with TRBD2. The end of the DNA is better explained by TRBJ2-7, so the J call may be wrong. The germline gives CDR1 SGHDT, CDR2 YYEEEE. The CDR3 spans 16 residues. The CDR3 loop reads CASSLKGTSGKDEQYF. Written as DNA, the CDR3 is TGTGCCAGCAGCTTGAAAGGGACTAGCGGGAAAGACGAGCAGTACTTC.

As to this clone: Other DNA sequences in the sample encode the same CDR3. The chain's CDR3 is CASSIEPNTEAFF. CDR3 DNA: TGTGCCAGTAGTATAGAGCCAAACACTGAAGCTTTCTTT. The chain recombines TRBV19 with TRBJ1-1; D unclear. Germline CDR1 reads LNHDA; CDR2 reads SQIVND (reference sequence). The CDR3 has 13 amino acids. Between the trimmed V and J ends, which lost 0 bases and 2 bases, there was a span of 4 bases.

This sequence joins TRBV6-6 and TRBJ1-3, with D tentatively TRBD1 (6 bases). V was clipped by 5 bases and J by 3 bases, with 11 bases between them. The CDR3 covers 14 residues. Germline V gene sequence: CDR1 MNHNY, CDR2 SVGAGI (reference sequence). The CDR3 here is CASSPQGGGNTIYF. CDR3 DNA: TGTGCCAGCAGTCCACAGGGAGGTGGAAACACCATATATTTT.

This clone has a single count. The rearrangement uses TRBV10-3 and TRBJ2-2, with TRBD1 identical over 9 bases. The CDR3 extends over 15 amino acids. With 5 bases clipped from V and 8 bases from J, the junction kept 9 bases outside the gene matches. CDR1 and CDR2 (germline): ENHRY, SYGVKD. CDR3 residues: CAISSRDRVPGELFF. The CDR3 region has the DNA TGTGCCATCAGTTCCCGGGACAGGGTACCGGGGGAGCTGTTTTTT.

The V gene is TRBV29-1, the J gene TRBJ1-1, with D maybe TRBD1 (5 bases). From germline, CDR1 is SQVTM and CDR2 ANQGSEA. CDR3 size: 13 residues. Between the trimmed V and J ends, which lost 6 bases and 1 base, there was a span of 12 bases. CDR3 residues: CSVAGQTNTEAFF. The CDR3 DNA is TGCAGCGTCGCAGGACAAACGAACACTGAAGCTTTCTTT.

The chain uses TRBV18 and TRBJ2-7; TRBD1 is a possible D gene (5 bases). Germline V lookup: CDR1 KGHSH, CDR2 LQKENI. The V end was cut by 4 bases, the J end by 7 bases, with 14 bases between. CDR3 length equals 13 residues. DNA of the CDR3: TGTGCCAGCTCACTAGGGGTGATGAGGGAGCAGTACTTC. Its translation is CASSLGVMREQYF.

The CDR3 DNA reads as TGTGCCAGCAGCAGGGCAGGGCGGTACGAGCAGTACTTC. Encoded protein: CASSRAGRYEQYF. This chain links TRBV7-2 with TRBJ2-7; maybe TRBD1 (5 bases). CDR3 size: 13 residues. Trimming removed 5 bases at V and 4 bases at J, with 12 bases between. Germline CDR1 SGHTA, CDR2 FQGNSA.

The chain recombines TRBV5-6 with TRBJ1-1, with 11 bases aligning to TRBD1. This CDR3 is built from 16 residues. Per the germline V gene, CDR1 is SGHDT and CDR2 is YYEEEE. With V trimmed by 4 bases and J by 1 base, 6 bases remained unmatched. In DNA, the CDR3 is TGTGCCAGCAGCCCCCGGACAGGGGGCAAGAACACTGAAGCTTTCTTT. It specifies CASSPRTGGKNTEAFF. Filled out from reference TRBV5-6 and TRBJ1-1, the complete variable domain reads DAGVTQSPTHLIKTRGQQVTLRCSPKSGHDTVSWYQQALGQGPQFIFQYYEEEERQRGNFPDRFSGHQFPNYSSELNVNALLLGDSALYLCASSPRTGGKNTEAFFGQGTRLTVV.

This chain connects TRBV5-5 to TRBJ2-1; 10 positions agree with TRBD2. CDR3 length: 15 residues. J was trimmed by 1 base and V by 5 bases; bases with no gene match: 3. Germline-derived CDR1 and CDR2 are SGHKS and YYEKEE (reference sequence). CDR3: CASRTGLASYNEQFF. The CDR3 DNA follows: TGTGCCAGCAGGACGGGACTAGCGTCCTACAATGAGCAGTTCTTC.

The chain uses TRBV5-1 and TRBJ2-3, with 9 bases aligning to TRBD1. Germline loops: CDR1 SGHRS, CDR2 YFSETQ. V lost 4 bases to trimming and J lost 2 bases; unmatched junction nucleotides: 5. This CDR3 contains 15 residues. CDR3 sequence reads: CASSQQGAYTDTQYF. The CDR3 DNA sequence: TGCGCCAGCAGCCAACAGGGGGCCTACACAGATACGCAGTATTTT.

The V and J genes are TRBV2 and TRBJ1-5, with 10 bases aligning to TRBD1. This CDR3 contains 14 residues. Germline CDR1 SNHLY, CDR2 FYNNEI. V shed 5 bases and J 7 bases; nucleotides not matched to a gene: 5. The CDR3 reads CASSTDRGRQPQHF. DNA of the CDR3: TGTGCCAGCAGTACCGACAGGGGGCGACAGCCCCAGCATTTT.

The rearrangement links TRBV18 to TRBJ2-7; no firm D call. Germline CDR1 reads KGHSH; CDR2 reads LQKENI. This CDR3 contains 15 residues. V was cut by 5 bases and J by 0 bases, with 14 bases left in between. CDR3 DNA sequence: TGTGCCAGCTCAATGGCCAGCTGGGGCTCCTACGAGCAGTACTTC. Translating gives CASSMASWGSYEQYF. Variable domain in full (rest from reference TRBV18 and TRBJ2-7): NAGVMQNPRHLVRRRGQEARLRCSPMKGHSHVYWYRQLPEEGLKFMVYLQKENIIDESGMPKERFSAEFPKEGPSILRIQQVVRGDSAAYFCASSMASWGSYEQYFGPGTRLTVT.

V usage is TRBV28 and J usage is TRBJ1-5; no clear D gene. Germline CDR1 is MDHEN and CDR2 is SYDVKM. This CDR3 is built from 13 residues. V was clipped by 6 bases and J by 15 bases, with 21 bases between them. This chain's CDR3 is CASSQSPDRIVHF. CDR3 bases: TGTGCCAGCAGCCAGAGTCCGGACCGGATAGTGCATTTT.

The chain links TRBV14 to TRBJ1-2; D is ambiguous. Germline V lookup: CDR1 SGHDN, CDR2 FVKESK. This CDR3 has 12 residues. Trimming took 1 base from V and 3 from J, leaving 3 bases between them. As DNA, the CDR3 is TGTGCCAGCAGCCAAGTTCACTATGGCTACACCTTC. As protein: CASSQVHYGYTF.

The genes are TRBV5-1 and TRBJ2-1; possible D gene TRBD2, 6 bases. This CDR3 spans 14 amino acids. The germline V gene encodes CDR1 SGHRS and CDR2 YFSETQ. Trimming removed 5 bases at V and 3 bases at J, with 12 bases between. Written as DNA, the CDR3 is TGCGCCAGCAGGGCCGGGACTGGCTACAATGAGCAGTTCTTC. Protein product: CASRAGTGYNEQFF.

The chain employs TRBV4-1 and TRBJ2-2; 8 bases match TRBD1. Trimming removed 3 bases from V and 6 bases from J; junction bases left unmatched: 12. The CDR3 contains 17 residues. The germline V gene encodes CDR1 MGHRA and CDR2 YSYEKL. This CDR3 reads CASSQVRGQGNPGELFF. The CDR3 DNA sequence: TGCGCCAGCAGCCAGGTCAGAGGACAGGGCAACCCCGGGGAGCTGTTTTTT.

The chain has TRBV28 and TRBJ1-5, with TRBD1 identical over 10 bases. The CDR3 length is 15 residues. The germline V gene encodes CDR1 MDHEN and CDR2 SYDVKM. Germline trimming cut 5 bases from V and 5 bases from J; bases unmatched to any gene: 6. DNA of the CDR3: TGTGCCAGCAGTCGAGACAGGGGGCGCGATCAGCCCCAGCATTTT. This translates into CASSRDRGRDQPQHF.

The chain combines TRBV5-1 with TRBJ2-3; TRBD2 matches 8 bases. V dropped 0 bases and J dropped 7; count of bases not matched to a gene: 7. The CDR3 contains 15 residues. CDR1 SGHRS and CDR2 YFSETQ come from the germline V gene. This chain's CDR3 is CASSLGSGMVYTQYF. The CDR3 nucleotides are TGCGCCAGCAGCTTGGGTAGCGGGATGGTTTATACGCAGTATTTT.

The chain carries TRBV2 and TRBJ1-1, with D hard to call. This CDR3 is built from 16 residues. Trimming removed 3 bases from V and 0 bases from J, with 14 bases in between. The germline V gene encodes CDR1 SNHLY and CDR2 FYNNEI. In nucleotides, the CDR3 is TGTGCCAGCAGTGAGAAATGGAAGGCCCTGAACACTGAAGCTTTCTTT. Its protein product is CASSEKWKALNTEAFF.

CDR3 loop: CASSFSSSGGATDTQYF. CDR3 bases: TGTGCCAGCAGCTTCAGTTCCAGCGGGGGGGCAACAGATACGCAGTATTTT. The rearrangement links TRBV11-2 to TRBJ2-3, with 10 nucleotides matching TRBD2. Trimming removed 3 bases from V and 3 bases from J; junction bases left unmatched: 9. CDR1 is SGHAT and CDR2 is FQNNGV in the germline V gene. This CDR3 spans 17 amino acids. Using reference TRBV11-2 and TRBJ2-3 for the parts outside the CDR3, the full variable domain is EAGVAQSPRYKIIEKRQSVAFWCNPISGHATLYWYQQILGQGPKLLIQFQNNGVVDDSQLPKDRFSAERLKGVDSTLKIQPAKLEDSAVYLCASSFSSSGGATDTQYFGPGTRLTVL.

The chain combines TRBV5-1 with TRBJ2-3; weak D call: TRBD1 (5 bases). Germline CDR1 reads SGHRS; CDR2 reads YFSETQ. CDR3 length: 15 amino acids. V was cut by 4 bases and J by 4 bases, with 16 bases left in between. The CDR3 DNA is TGCGCCAGCAGCCGTAGGCAGGGCGTCGCAGATACGCAGTATTTT. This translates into CASSRRQGVADTQYF.

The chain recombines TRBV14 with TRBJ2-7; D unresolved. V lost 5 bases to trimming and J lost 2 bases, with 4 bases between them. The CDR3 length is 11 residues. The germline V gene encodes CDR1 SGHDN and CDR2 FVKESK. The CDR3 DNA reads TGTGCCAGCAGCGGCCCCTACGAGCAGTACTTC. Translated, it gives CASSGPYEQYF. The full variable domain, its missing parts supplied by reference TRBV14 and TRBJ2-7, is EAGVTQFPSHSVIEKGQTVTLRCDPISGHDNLYWYRRVMGKEIKFLLHFVKESKQDESGMPNNRFLAERTGGTYSTLKVQPAELEDSGVYFCASSGPYEQYFGPGTRLTVT.

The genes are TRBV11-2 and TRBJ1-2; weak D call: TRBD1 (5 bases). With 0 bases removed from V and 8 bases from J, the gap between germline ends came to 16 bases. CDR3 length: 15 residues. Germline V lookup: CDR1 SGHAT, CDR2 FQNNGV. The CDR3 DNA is TGTGCCAGCAGCTTAGACCTGGGGACGGCGGACGGCTACACCTTC. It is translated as CASSLDLGTADGYTF.